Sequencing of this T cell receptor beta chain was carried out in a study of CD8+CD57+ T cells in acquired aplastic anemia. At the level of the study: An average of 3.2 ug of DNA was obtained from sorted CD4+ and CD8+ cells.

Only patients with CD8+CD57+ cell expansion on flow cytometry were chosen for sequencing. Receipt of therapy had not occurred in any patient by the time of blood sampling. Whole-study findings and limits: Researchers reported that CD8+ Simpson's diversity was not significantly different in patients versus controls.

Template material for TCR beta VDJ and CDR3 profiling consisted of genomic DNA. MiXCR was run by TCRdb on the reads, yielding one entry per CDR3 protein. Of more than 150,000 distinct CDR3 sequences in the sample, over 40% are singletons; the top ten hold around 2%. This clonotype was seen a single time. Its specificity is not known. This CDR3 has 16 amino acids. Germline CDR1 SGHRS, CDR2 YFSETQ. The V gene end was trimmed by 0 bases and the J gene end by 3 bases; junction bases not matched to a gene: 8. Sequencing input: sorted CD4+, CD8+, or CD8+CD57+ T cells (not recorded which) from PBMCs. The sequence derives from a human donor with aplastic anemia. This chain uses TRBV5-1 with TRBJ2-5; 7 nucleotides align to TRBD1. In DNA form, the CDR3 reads TGCGCCAGCAGCTTGGGACAGGGACGGAAGGAAGAGACCCAGTACTTC. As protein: CASSLGQGRKEETQYF.